This entry features one T cell receptor (beta chain) sequence. The data were obtained in a study of shared clonotypes between healthy human individuals. Germline CDR1 and CDR2: KGHSH and LQKENI. V lost 2 bases and J lost 0, with 5 bases in between. This CDR3 spans 14 amino acids. Data came from immunoSEQ multiplex PCR; TCRdb stores just in-frame clones and leaves some out. The table lists some 1.4 million clones, more than 95% of them singletons. The sequence derives from a man in his thirties or forties in good health. Material: naive CD4+ T cells sorted from blood. Documented subset: CD45RA+ positively selected. The chain links TRBV18 to TRBJ2-1; D remains ambiguous. DNA of the CDR3: TGTGCCAGCTCACCAACAGACTCCTACAATGAGCAGTTCTTC. Amino acid sequence: CASSPTDSYNEQFF.